The sequence of this T cell receptor (beta chain) was determined in a study of CD8+ T cells in alopecia areata. Overall study: Tofacitinib administration to treated patients was oral, at 5 to 10 mg twice daily.

General study findings and limits: Under tofacitinib, numerous expanded lesional clonotypes remained detectable in scalp and blood. Normal skin's resident alphabeta T cells are also sequenced in scalp samples. Having one nonresponder leaves uncertain how baseline CD8+ expansion relates to response.

As the sequencing template, cDNA was produced by extracting RNA and reverse transcribing it. TCRdb's table, derived via immunoSEQ multiplex PCR, lists solely in-frame clones and lacks some. This sample has approximately 140,000 clones, with more than 85% found just once. The treatment denotes: oral pan-JAK inhibitor, 5-10 mg twice daily. Remarks on this clone: As yet, its antigen is unknown.

CDR1 and CDR2 (germline): SEHNR, FQNEAQ (reference sequence). The trim removed 10 bases at V and 1 base at J, leaving 6 bases unmatched. The CDR3 consists of 13 residues. The receptor was derived from a human donor with alopecia areata. This chain connects TRBV7-9 to TRBJ2-7, with TRBD2 matching over 8 bases. The source was CD8+ T cells sorted from blood, collected at week 4, from a patient treated with tofacitinib. The CDR3 sequence is CATERGKSYEQYF. The CDR3 nucleotides are TGTGCCACCGAGCGGGGGAAATCCTACGAGCAGTACTTC.